The 22 T cell receptor beta chains below all came from one sample that was sequenced in a study of cytomegalovirus exposure and HLA in healthy donors. Sequenced by immunoSEQ multiplex PCR; TCRdb stores in-frame clones only, minus some. This table holds about 88,000 clones, 84% found once. Material: PBMCs. These receptors were taken from a woman aged 18 to 35 in good health and CMV-seropositive.

The V call is TRBV7-2, the J call TRBJ2-7; D is perhaps TRBD2 (6 bases). V gave up 5 bases and J gave up 3 bases, with 23 bases separating them. The CDR3 is made up of 17 amino acids. Per germline, CDR1 SGHTA and CDR2 FQGNSA. CDR3 sequence (DNA): TGTGCCAGCAGCCTATCGCCCTACCTTCGGCGGGGCTACGAGCAGTACTTC. Translated, it gives CASSLSPYLRRGYEQYF.

This clone turned up a few times. The chain carries TRBV7-8 and TRBJ2-7, with D possibly TRBD1 on 6 matching bases. V lost 3 bases, J lost 4 bases, and 13 bases lay in between. The CDR3 is 14 residues long. Germline V gene data show CDR1 as SGHVS and CDR2 as FQNEAQ. CDR3 residues: CASSLSGQIYEQYF. The CDR3, as DNA: TGTGCCAGCAGCTTGAGCGGACAGATTTACGAGCAGTACTTC.

V gene TRBV5-1 combines with J gene TRBJ1-1; tentatively, D is TRBD1 (6 bases). V was pared by 0 bases and J by 4 bases, with 16 bases between. CDR3 length: 16 residues. The germline V gene has CDR1 SGHRS and CDR2 YFSETQ. The CDR3 coding sequence is TGCGCCAGCAGCTTGGATTCTGCCGGGACATCCACTGAAGCTTTCTTT. Its protein product is CASSLDSAGTSTEAFF.

The chain has TRBV7-9 and TRBJ2-1; TRBD1 might be the D (5 bases). Trimming took off 5 bases at V and 9 bases at J, with 20 bases between the two ends. Germline V gene sequence: CDR1 SEHNR, CDR2 FQNEAQ (reference sequence). There are 15 residues in the CDR3. CDR3 sequence (DNA): TGTGCCAGCAGCCCAGGGCCCGGAGTGCCCGGTGAGCAGTTCTTC. It translates to CASSPGPGVPGEQFF.

This chain connects TRBV9 to TRBJ1-4; 7 positions agree with TRBD1. The CDR3 is made up of 15 amino acids. The germline V gene has CDR1 SGDLS and CDR2 YYNGEE. V lost 0 bases and J lost 7; bases outside the gene matches: 6. CDR3 loop: CASSVERGRGEKLFF. The DNA for the CDR3 is TGTGCCAGCAGCGTAGAAAGGGGGCGCGGTGAAAAACTGTTTTTT.

This clone showed up just a few times. The CDR3 DNA is TGTGCCAGCAGCGTGTTCGCGGGGGCCTCTCTCACAGATACGCAGTATTTT. Its protein is CASSVFAGASLTDTQYF. The gene calls are TRBV9 and TRBJ2-3, with D possibly being TRBD2 (7 bases). Germline V gene data show CDR1 as SGDLS and CDR2 as YYNGEE. CDR3 size: 17 residues. V gave up 2 bases and J gave up 2 bases, with 18 bases separating them. Filled out from reference TRBV9 and TRBJ2-3, the complete variable domain reads DSGVTQTPKHLITATGQRVTLRCSPRSGDLSVYWYQQSLDQGLQFLIQYYNGEERAKGNILERFSAQQFPDLHSELNLSSLELGDSALYFCASSVFAGASLTDTQYFGPGTRLTVL.

This clone has a single count. This chain joins TRBV4-2 and TRBJ2-3, with 12 bases aligning to TRBD2. This CDR3 is built from 18 residues. CDR1 LGHNA and CDR2 YNFKEQ come from the germline V gene. The V segment lost 1 base and the J segment 4 bases; nucleotides outside the gene matches: 9. CDR3 bases: TGTGCCAGCAGCCAAGCGGGCCTAGCGGGGGGGCCTTCAGATACGCAGTATTTT. Its translation is CASSQAGLAGGPSDTQYF.

The chain links TRBV9 to TRBJ2-3; D is possibly TRBD2 (6 bases). The V and J ends lost 0 bases and 0 bases respectively, with 11 bases between them. The germline V gene encodes CDR1 SGDLS and CDR2 YYNGEE. This CDR3 region has 16 residues. The CDR3 bases are TGTGCCAGCAGCGTAGCTCTGGGGACTAGCACAGATACGCAGTATTTT. Translating gives CASSVALGTSTDTQYF.

The chain joins TRBV4-1 to TRBJ1-2; TRBD1 aligns across 12 bases. Germline CDR1 MGHRA, CDR2 YSYEKL. Unmatched junction bases numbered 12, after V lost 4 bases and J lost 6 bases. This CDR3 has 17 amino acids. The CDR3 DNA is TGCGCCAGCAGCCGACACCGGGGGACAGGGGGCGCGGATGGCTACACCTTC. Amino acids: CASSRHRGTGGADGYTF.

The chain carries TRBV30 and TRBJ2-3; no clear D. The CDR3 extends over 11 amino acids. Looked up from germline, CDR1 is GTSNPN and CDR2 is SVGIG (reference sequence). V dropped 6 bases and J dropped 6 bases, with 10 bases sitting between them. This CDR3 reads CACHMFDTQYF. DNA of the CDR3: TGTGCCTGCCACATGTTCGATACGCAGTATTTT.

The J gene is TRBJ1-5, the V gene TRBV9; D unclear. The CDR3 extends over 14 amino acids. The V end was cut by 3 bases, the J end by 6 bases, with 13 bases between. Germline-derived CDR1 and CDR2 are SGDLS and YYNGEE. The CDR3 loop is CASSERGLSQPQHF. In nucleotides, the CDR3 is TGTGCCAGCAGCGAGAGAGGGCTTTCTCAGCCCCAGCATTTT.

The gene calls are TRBV6-5 and TRBJ1-1; D call uncertain. The CDR3 consists of 14 residues. V was cut by 7 bases and J by 0 bases, with 12 bases left in between. In germline, CDR1 is MNHEY, CDR2 SVGAGI. The DNA of the CDR3 is TGTGCCAGCATAAGAAGTAGTATGAACACTGAAGCTTTCTTT. Translated, it gives CASIRSSMNTEAFF.

The J gene is TRBJ2-1, the V gene TRBV4-2; 12 bases line up with TRBD2. With 0 bases clipped from V and 9 bases from J, the junction kept 9 bases outside the gene matches. The V gene's germline CDR1 is LGHNA and CDR2 YNFKEQ. This CDR3 contains 17 residues. The CDR3 here is CASSQDASGGGTIEQFF. CDR3 bases: TGTGCCAGCAGCCAAGATGCTAGCGGGGGGGGAACGATTGAGCAGTTCTTC.

V is TRBV30 and J is TRBJ1-1; tentative D call: TRBD1 (6 bases). The CDR3 contains 14 residues. V was shortened by 0 bases and J by 1 base, with 9 bases between the two germline ends. Germline V gives CDR1 GTSNPN, CDR2 SVGIG (reference sequence). CDR3 in amino acids: CAWSVGGGNTEAFF. CDR3 sequence (DNA): TGTGCCTGGAGTGTAGGGGGGGGGAACACTGAAGCTTTCTTT.

The chain joins TRBV21-1 to TRBJ2-5; the table's D call of TRBD2 was not tested on the DNA. TRBV21-1 is termed a pseudogene. This CDR3 has 15 residues. This CDR3 reads CARNGLARYQETQYF. The CDR3 DNA reads as TGTGCCAGGAACGGACTAGCGCGCTACCAAGAGACCCAGTACTTC.

The chain recombines TRBV9 with TRBJ2-7; D may be TRBD2 (6 bases). This CDR3 spans 16 amino acids. Trimming left V 3 bases short and J 3 bases short, with 19 bases between. From germline, CDR1 is SGDLS and CDR2 YYNGEE. For the CDR3, the DNA is TGTGCCAGCAGCGGAGGGACCCGGGGGAAGAACTACGAGCAGTACTTC. Encoded protein: CASSGGTRGKNYEQYF.

This clone was picked up a small number of times. The chain recombines TRBV19 with TRBJ1-2, with D possibly TRBD1 on 5 matching bases. Deletions cut 9 bases from V and 5 bases from J, with 13 bases between. Germline V lookup: CDR1 LNHDA, CDR2 SQIVND (reference sequence). This CDR3 region has 12 residues. The CDR3 reads CAREGRAYGYTF. The CDR3 coding sequence is TGTGCCAGGGAGGGCAGGGCTTATGGCTACACCTTC.

The rearrangement links TRBV30 to TRBJ1-2; a weak D match, TRBD1 (5 bases). V was cut by 2 bases and J by 3 bases, with 13 bases left in between. CDR3 size: 14 residues. Germline assignment: CDR1 GTSNPN and CDR2 SVGIG (reference sequence). CDR3 sequence reads: CAWSRKGTYYGYTF. The CDR3 coding sequence is TGTGCCTGGAGTCGTAAAGGGACTTACTATGGCTACACCTTC.

This clone has just one count. V gene TRBV7-3 combines with J gene TRBJ2-2, with D tentatively TRBD2 (6 bases). The CDR3 sequence is 14 residues long. Germline V gene lookup returns CDR1 SGHTA and CDR2 FQGTGA. V gave up 2 bases and J gave up 4 bases, with 8 bases separating them. Here the CDR3 DNA reads TGTGCCAGCAGCTTAGGGACTCTCACCGGGGAGCTGTTTTTT. Protein: CASSLGTLTGELFF.

The chain uses TRBV6-6 and TRBJ2-4; D unresolved. This CDR3 has 13 residues. Germline lookup yields CDR1 MNHNY and CDR2 SVGAGI (reference sequence). The germline V and J ends were trimmed by 5 bases and 3 bases, with 8 bases remaining between them. CDR3 DNA sequence: TGTGCCAGCAGTCTAGGAGACAAAAACATTCAGTACTTC. This translates into CASSLGDKNIQYF.

The V call is TRBV19, the J call TRBJ2-5, with 7 bases matching TRBD1. From germline, CDR1 is LNHDA and CDR2 SQIVND (reference sequence). V gave up 5 bases and J gave up 4 bases; unmatched junction bases: 4. This CDR3 region has 13 residues. CDR3 region: CASSPWTGETQYF. Written as DNA, the CDR3 is TGTGCCAGTAGTCCCTGGACAGGAGAGACCCAGTACTTC.

This clone appeared a single time. V usage is TRBV15 and J usage is TRBJ1-6; possible D gene TRBD1, 6 bases. Trimming took 0 bases from V and 8 from J, leaving 11 bases between them. Germline assignment: CDR1 LNHNV and CDR2 YYDKDF (reference sequence). This CDR3 contains 15 residues. The CDR3 bases are TGTGCCACCAGCAGAGATTGGGGGCCAGATTCACCCCTCCACTTT. As protein: CATSRDWGPDSPLHF.